A selection of T cell receptor beta chains follows, all from one sample in a study of blood T cells in healthy people across ages. TCRdb re-derived calls from the 5' RACE reads in MiXCR, one entry per CDR3 protein. The sample carries over 1,500,000 distinct CDR3 sequences, around 48% recorded once. Sequencing was carried out using blood. The origin of the receptors is a woman aged 40 to 50 in good health. Each CDR3 is given with its conserved first and last residue. The D gene is left open where the match is weak. Clone size is stated in some rows and not others, as once, few, many or a class when expanded.

j_gene | abundance | d_gene | v_gene | CDR3nt | CDR3aa
TRBJ1-1 | - | - | TRBV12-3/TRBV12-4 | TGTGCCAGCAGTTTGGCACAGTTCGGCACTGAAGCTTTCTTT | CASSLAQFGTEAFF
TRBJ2-7 | - | - | TRBV5-8 | TGTGCCAGCAGCTTGCGCGGGACGGCGAGCTCCTACAATGAGCAGTACTTC | CASSLRGTASSYNEQYF
TRBJ2-5 | once | - | TRBV27 | TGTGCCAGCAGCCCCCATGACAGAAACCAAGAGACCCAGTACTTC | CASSPHDRNQETQYF
TRBJ2-7 | few | - | TRBV6-2/TRBV6-3 | TGTGCCAGCAGTTTTCCGGCGGTGGACGAGCAGTACTTC | CASSFPAVDEQYF
TRBJ2-1 | - | TRBD2 | TRBV11-2 | TGTGCCAGCAGCTCCCCCGGGACTAGCGTCTACAATGAGCAGTTCTTC | CASSSPGTSVYNEQFF
TRBJ2-1 | - | TRBD2 | TRBV5-1 | TGCGCCAGCAGCCCGACGATGACTAGCGGCCCCTACAATGAGCAGTTCTTC | CASSPTMTSGPYNEQFF
TRBJ2-7 | few | - | TRBV6-5 | TGTGCCAGCAGTTACTTACAGGGAGGCTACGAGCAGTACTTC | CASSYLQGGYEQYF
TRBJ2-3 | few | TRBD2 | TRBV14 | TGTGCCAGCAGCAGACTAGCGGGGGCGAGCACAGATACGCAGTATTTT | CASSRLAGASTDTQYF
TRBJ1-2 | - | - | TRBV6-2/TRBV6-3 | TGCGCCAGCAGTCCATGGACAGCTGGCTACACCTTC | CASSPWTAGYTF
TRBJ2-4 | - | - | TRBV29-1 | TGCAGCGTTGAAGGTGCCTTAGCCAAAAACATTCAGTACTTC | CSVEGALAKNIQYF
TRBJ1-4 | - | - | TRBV28 | TGTGCCAGCAGTTTCTGGAGGGATGAAAAACTGTTTTTT | CASSFWRDEKLFF
TRBJ1-5 | once | TRBD1 | TRBV27 | TGTGCCAGCAGATCGAGGGACAGGCAAAATCAGCCCCAGCATTTT | CASRSRDRQNQPQHF
TRBJ1-6 | - | - | TRBV20-1 | TGCAGTGCTTTTCTACGGACCGGTGGTAATTCACCCCTCCACTTT | CSAFLRTGGNSPLHF
TRBJ2-5 | few | - | TRBV5-1 | TGCGCCAGCACCCCCGGGACAAGCAACTGGGGTTCAGCGAAGACCCAGTACTTC | CASTPGTSNWGSAKTQYF
TRBJ2-7 | few | TRBD1 | TRBV6-2/TRBV6-3 | TGTGCCAGCAGATTGACAGGGTTCTACGAGCAGTACTTC | CASRLTGFYEQYF
TRBJ2-1 | few | - | TRBV29-1 | TGCAGCGTGACCCTAGGGGGCAATGAGCAGTTCTTC | CSVTLGGNEQFF
TRBJ2-1 | - | TRBD2 | TRBV6-6 | TGTGCCAGCAGTCCCCCCGCTAGCGGGACCCCCTACAATGAGCAGTTCTTC | CASSPPASGTPYNEQFF
TRBJ2-7 | - | TRBD1 | TRBV6-5 | TGTGCCAGCAGTCCGGGACAGGGGTACTCCTACGAGCAGTACTTC | CASSPGQGYSYEQYF
TRBJ2-5 | - | TRBD2 | TRBV2 | TGTGCCAGCAAATCCAAAACTAGCGGGGGGAAGTACCAAGAGACCCAGTACTTC | CASKSKTSGGKYQETQYF
TRBJ2-2 | - | - | TRBV12-3/TRBV12-4 | TGTGCCAGCAGTTTTCAAACCCCTGGGCCCACCGGGGAGCTGTTTTTT | CASSFQTPGPTGELFF
TRBJ2-1 | - | - | TRBV5-1 | TGCGCCAGCAGCGGGGGGGACAGTTTAACTGAGCAGTTCTTC | CASSGGDSLTEQFF
TRBJ2-1 | - | - | TRBV20-1 | TGCAGTGCGTCCAGGGGATTTTCGAAGTTCTTC | CSASRGFSKFF
TRBJ2-1 | once | - | TRBV4-3 | TGCGCCAGCAGCCAAGAAGGCCTATCCACCTACAATGAGCAGTTCTTC | CASSQEGLSTYNEQFF
TRBJ2-1 | few | TRBD2 | TRBV2 | TGTGCCAGCAGGGGAGGGACTAGCGCATCCTACAATGAGCAGTTCTTC | CASRGGTSASYNEQFF